The present T cell receptor (beta chain) was sequenced within a study of blood T cell repertoires in COVID-19. About the research overall: Samples representing acute and convalescent COVID-19 were sourced from the United States, Italy and Spain. Nucleic acid was either cDNA or gDNA, and it came from T cells, B-cell-depleted T cells, or PBMCs.

The CDR3 sequence is 15 residues long. Trimming removed 7 bases at V and 0 bases at J, with 13 bases between. In germline, CDR1 is ENHRY, CDR2 SYGVKD. Measured with immunoSEQ multiplex PCR; TCRdb has only the in-frame clones, and not every one. The sample includes roughly 200,000 clones, about nine tenths of them seen just once. The study recruited people aged 18 to 89 years across around 23 US areas. This sequence joins TRBV10-3 and TRBJ2-1, with TRBD1 as a possible D gene (6 bases). Sequences were obtained from PBMCs or T cells enriched from blood (not recorded which). The TCR sequence derives from a woman aged 25 to 45 with acute COVID-19. The CDR3 here is CAINRDIYSYNEQFF. The CDR3 DNA reads TGTGCCATCAATCGGGACATTTACTCCTACAATGAGCAGTTCTTC.